The 26 T cell receptor beta chains below all came from one sample that was sequenced in a study of OX40 agonist ivuxolimab in advanced cancers. Assay: immunoSEQ multiplex PCR; the TCRdb copy retains only in-frame clones and omits some. This sample has about 80,000 clones, with roughly 91% found just once. The starting material was CD4+ or CD8+ T cells sorted from blood, obtained in a trial of the OX40 agonist ivuxolimab. The receptor source for this set is an adult with an advanced solid tumor such as melanoma, head and neck, liver or kidney cancer.

The genes are TRBV15 and TRBJ1-5; perhaps TRBD1 as D (5 bases). Germline V lookup: CDR1 LNHNV, CDR2 YYDKDF (reference sequence). V shed 0 bases and J shed 6 bases, with 12 bases lying between them. The CDR3 extends over 15 amino acids. The CDR3 DNA sequence: TGTGCCACCAGCAGAGAGCGAACAGGACCTCAGCCCCAGCATTTT. It codes for CATSRERTGPQPQHF.

This clone was observed a handful of times. The CDR3 loop reads CASTGGLGNQPQHF. The DNA for the CDR3 is TGTGCCAGTACAGGGGGCCTCGGCAATCAGCCCCAGCATTTT. The chain employs TRBV19 and TRBJ1-5; 8 bases are a match to TRBD1. This CDR3 has 14 amino acids. The V gene's germline CDR1 is LNHDA and CDR2 SQIVND (reference sequence). The J segment lost 2 bases and the V segment lost 7 bases, leaving 4 bases of the junction unmatched. The full variable domain, rest sourced from reference TRBV19 and TRBJ1-5, is DGGITQSPKYLFRKEGQNVTLSCEQNLNHDAMYWYRQDPGQGLRLIYYSQIVNDFQKGDIAEGYSVSREKKESFPLTVTSAQKNPTAFYLCASTGGLGNQPQHFGDGTRLSIL.

The chain joins TRBV18 to TRBJ1-1, with D possibly matching TRBD1 (5 bases). The CDR3 is 15 amino acids. Per germline, CDR1 KGHSH and CDR2 LQKENI. Trimming removed 5 bases at V and 0 bases at J, with 13 bases between. DNA of the CDR3: TGTGCCAGCTCAGCCCAGGGAAAACTGAACACTGAAGCTTTCTTT. Encoded protein: CASSAQGKLNTEAFF.

J is TRBJ1-6 and V is TRBV11-3; D unresolved. The CDR3 totals 13 residues. Trimming removed 0 bases from V and 9 bases from J, with 6 bases in between. Germline CDR1 SGHNT, CDR2 YENEEA. CDR3: CASSLDPGSPLHF. The CDR3 region has the DNA TGTGCCAGCAGCTTAGATCCCGGTTCACCCCTCCACTTT.

The chain couples TRBV7-9 to TRBJ2-7; perhaps TRBD2 as D (5 bases). V lost 5 bases and J 4 bases, leaving 18 bases between the germline ends. The CDR3 spans 15 residues. Germline values: CDR1 SEHNR, CDR2 FQNEAQ (reference sequence). The CDR3 is CASSRMRESLYEQYV. The DNA for the CDR3 is TGTGCCAGCAGCAGGATGAGGGAGAGTTTATACGAGCAGTACGTC.

This chain connects TRBV9 to TRBJ1-1; 7 nucleotides align to TRBD1. Germline CDR1 is SGDLS and CDR2 is YYNGEE. The trim removed 3 bases at V and 6 bases at J, leaving 17 bases unmatched. This CDR3 has 17 amino acids. This CDR3 reads CASSAPDRLGKGAEAFF. The CDR3, as DNA: TGTGCCAGCAGCGCCCCGGACAGGCTGGGCAAAGGCGCTGAAGCTTTCTTT.

J is TRBJ2-1 and V is TRBV7-9; D unclear. The CDR3 covers 15 residues. V was cut by 5 bases and J by 2 bases, with 13 bases left in between. CDR1 SEHNR and CDR2 FQNEAQ come from the germline V gene (reference sequence). Written as DNA, the CDR3 is TGTGCCAGCAGCCCCCGGGTTGTCCCCTACAATGAGCAGTTCTTC. It yields the protein CASSPRVVPYNEQFF.

V gene TRBV7-2 combines with J gene TRBJ2-3; D is unresolved. The length of the CDR3 is 14 residues. Trimming stripped 1 base from V and 2 bases from J, with 7 bases between. Germline-derived CDR1 and CDR2 are SGHTA and FQGNSA. The CDR3 coding sequence is TGTGCCAGCAGCTTAGACGGATTCACAGATACGCAGTATTTT. Protein sequence: CASSLDGFTDTQYF.

This clone has just a few counts. The chain links TRBV7-2 to TRBJ2-2, with no clear D. Deletions cut 5 bases from V and 7 bases from J, with 14 bases between. The CDR3 extends over 14 amino acids. Germline values: CDR1 SGHTA, CDR2 FQGNSA. In DNA form, the CDR3 reads TGTGCCAGCAGCGAACGGATAAATATCGGGGAGCTGTTTTTT. Translated, it gives CASSERINIGELFF.

This chain connects TRBV28 to TRBJ1-6; 8 bases line up with TRBD1. This CDR3 spans 15 amino acids. Looked up from germline, CDR1 is MDHEN and CDR2 is SYDVKM. V dropped 6 bases and J dropped 5; count of bases not matched to a gene: 6. Here the CDR3 reads CASRPRTGNNSPLHF. Here the CDR3 DNA reads TGTGCCAGCAGACCTAGGACAGGGAATAATTCACCCCTCCACTTT.

The count of this clone is one. V gene TRBV11-2 combines with J gene TRBJ2-7; 7 bases align to TRBD2. J was trimmed by 5 bases and V by 2 bases; bases with no gene match: 12. Germline CDR1 and CDR2: SGHAT and FQNNGV. The CDR3 extends over 16 amino acids. CDR3 DNA: TGTGCCAGCAGCTTAACTGTGGGGGGGTTTCGCAACGAGCAGTACGTC. Translated: CASSLTVGGFRNEQYV.

This clone was detected only once. The gene calls are TRBV19 and TRBJ1-5; unclear D gene. Deletions cut 2 bases from V and 2 bases from J, with 7 bases between. CDR1 is LNHDA, CDR2 SQIVND, per germline (reference sequence). This CDR3 is 14 amino acids long. The CDR3 DNA reads TGTGCCAGTAGTATAACAGTGGGCAATCAGCCCCAGCATTTT. The encoded protein is CASSITVGNQPQHF.

The CDR3 sequence: CASSPDRGVQPQHF. The CDR3 bases are TGTGCCAGCAGCCCCGACAGGGGAGTTCAGCCCCAGCATTTT. The V and J genes are TRBV28 and TRBJ1-5, with TRBD1 matching 8 bases. This CDR3 comprises 14 residues. In germline, CDR1 is MDHEN, CDR2 SYDVKM. V trimming: 6 bases; J trimming: 6 bases; junction bases outside the gene matches: 7.

This clone has only one observation. Different DNA sequences within this sample yield the same CDR3. The chain is built from TRBV2 and TRBJ2-1; TRBD1 matches at 8 bases. The CDR3 runs 14 residues. Trimming took 5 bases from V and 7 from J; bases not matched to a gene: 7. Germline CDR1 and CDR2: SNHLY and FYNNEI. Written as DNA, the CDR3 is TGTGCCAGCAGTCCCAAGGACAGGGTAAATGAGCAGTTCTTC. Its translation: CASSPKDRVNEQFF. The entire variable domain, with the rest obtained from reference TRBV2 and TRBJ2-1, is as follows: EPEVTQTPSHQVTQMGQEVILRCVPISNHLYFYWYRQILGQKVEFLVSFYNNEISEKSEIFDDQFSVERPDGSNFTLKIRSTKLEDSAMYFCASSPKDRVNEQFFGPGTRLTVL.

The chain recombines TRBV29-1 with TRBJ2-5; D may be TRBD1 or TRBD2 (5 bases each). V was clipped by 8 bases and J by 5 bases, with 18 bases between them. Germline values: CDR1 SQVTM, CDR2 ANQGSEA. This CDR3 has 13 residues. DNA of the CDR3: TGCAGCACCAGACAGACTTGGGGGGAGACCCAGTACTTC. This encodes CSTRQTWGETQYF.

The chain combines TRBV5-1 with TRBJ1-3; TRBD1 agrees at 9 bases. CDR1 and CDR2 (germline): SGHRS, YFSETQ. Unmatched junction bases numbered 4, after V lost 3 bases and J lost 3 bases. The CDR3 contains 15 residues. In DNA form, the CDR3 reads TGCGCCAGCAGCTGGGGACAGGGCCTTGGAAACACCATATATTTT. Its protein product is CASSWGQGLGNTIYF.

The chain carries TRBV6-6 and TRBJ1-2; 9 nucleotides line up with TRBD1. The V gene end was trimmed by 6 bases and the J gene end by 3 bases; junction bases not matched to a gene: 5. The length of the CDR3 is 14 residues. Germline assignment: CDR1 MNHNY and CDR2 SVGAGI (reference sequence). The CDR3 protein is CASRVRDRDYGYTF. The CDR3 bases are TGTGCCAGCAGGGTCCGGGACAGGGACTATGGCTACACCTTC.

The V call is TRBV7-9, the J call TRBJ1-5; D possibly corresponds to TRBD1 (6 bases). V lost 5 bases, J lost 4 bases, and 15 bases lay in between. The CDR3 consists of 15 residues. From germline, CDR1 is SEHNR and CDR2 FQNEAQ (reference sequence). In nucleotides, the CDR3 is TGTGCCAGCAGCCCGGGGACATCTTTGAATCAGCCCCAGCATTTT. Translating gives CASSPGTSLNQPQHF.

This sequence joins TRBV4-3 and TRBJ2-5; 7 positions agree with TRBD2. J gave up 1 base and V 1 base, and 6 bases lay outside the gene matches. The CDR3 consists of 16 residues. Germline CDR1 and CDR2: LGHNA and YSLEER. CDR3 nucleotide sequence: TGCGCCAGCAGCCAAGGGGCTAGCGGAGTCCAAGAGACCCAGTACTTC. Translating it yields CASSQGASGVQETQYF.

This sequence joins TRBV5-1 and TRBJ1-2, with a possible D match to TRBD1 (6 bases). The CDR3 loop spans 15 amino acids. The V end was cut by 6 bases, the J end by 6 bases, with 21 bases between. The germline gives CDR1 SGHRS, CDR2 YFSETQ. The CDR3 nucleotides read TGCGCCAGCAAACTAACGGGGACATCCTCAAATGGCTACACCTTC. Protein: CASKLTGTSSNGYTF.

The chain is built from TRBV5-4 and TRBJ1-1, with a possible D match to TRBD1 (5 bases). Germline values: CDR1 SGHNT, CDR2 YYREEE (reference sequence). Trimming removed 3 bases from V and 3 bases from J, with 9 bases in between. The CDR3 totals 13 residues. CDR3 in amino acids: CASSYQGDTEAFF. Written as DNA, the CDR3 is TGTGCCAGCAGCTATCAGGGTGACACTGAAGCTTTCTTT.

The J gene is TRBJ2-7, the V gene TRBV30; TRBD1 is a possible D gene (5 bases). Germline-derived CDR1 and CDR2 are GTSNPN and SVGIG (reference sequence). Trimming stripped 0 bases from V and 5 bases from J, with 11 bases between. CDR3 length equals 13 residues. The CDR3 DNA follows: TGTGCCTGGAGTGTAAGGGGAAGCAACGAGCAGTACTTC. Translation: CAWSVRGSNEQYF.

This clone was counted a few times. The chain carries TRBV14 and TRBJ1-2; no firm D call. V was trimmed by 0 bases and J by 4 bases, leaving 6 bases between them. This CDR3 is built from 13 residues. From germline, CDR1 is SGHDN and CDR2 FVKESK. The CDR3 spells CASSQDRSYGYTF. Here the CDR3 DNA reads TGTGCCAGCAGCCAAGATCGCAGCTATGGCTACACCTTC.

Here the CDR3 DNA reads TGCGCCAGCAGCCAATGGGGACAGACATTCTCCTATGGCTACACCTTC. This codes for CASSQWGQTFSYGYTF. The J gene is TRBJ1-2, the V gene TRBV4-1, with 7 bases matching TRBD1. The CDR3 consists of 16 residues. Trimming removed 2 bases from V and 4 bases from J; junction bases left unmatched: 10. Germline V lookup: CDR1 MGHRA, CDR2 YSYEKL.

V and J are TRBV5-6 and TRBJ2-2; 11 nucleotides line up with TRBD1. The CDR3 is 15 residues long. Germline CDR1 is SGHDT and CDR2 is YYEEEE. The junction had 2 bases not matched to a gene; V was cut back by 2 bases and J by 5 bases. Written as DNA, the CDR3 is TGTGCCAGCAGCTTAGGACAGGGGGCTACCGGGGAGCTGTTTTTT. Encoded protein: CASSLGQGATGELFF.

The chain links TRBV7-2 to TRBJ2-1, with D perhaps given as TRBD1 or TRBD2 (6 bases each). The CDR3 is made up of 15 amino acids. CDR1 and CDR2 from the germline V gene are SGHTA and FQGNSA. Trimming took off 1 base at V and 6 bases at J, with 13 bases between the two ends. CDR3 nucleotides: TGTGCCAGCAGCTTAGTAGGGGGGCCAGGCAATGAGCAGTTCTTC. Amino acids: CASSLVGGPGNEQFF. The whole variable domain, remainder taken from reference TRBV7-2 and TRBJ2-1, is GAGVSQSPSNKVTEKGKDVELRCDPISGHTALYWYRQSLGQGLEFLIYFQGNSAPDKSGLPSDRFSAERTGGSVSTLTIQRTQQEDSAVYLCASSLVGGPGNEQFFGPGTRLTVL.